This TCR beta chain comes out of a study of blood T cell repertoires in COVID-19. As for the study in general: The origin of the acute and convalescent COVID-19 samples was the United States, Italy and Spain.

Study processing details: The authors estimated nucleated cell counts from reference gene primer amplification. Assay: immunoSEQ multiplex PCR; the TCRdb copy retains only in-frame clones and omits some. That table gives V, J and clone size, and the DNA gave D and trimming. The sample lists roughly 250,000 clones, 65% to 85% occurring once. Trimming cost V 0 bases and J 6 bases, with 13 bases left between them. Germline V gene lookup returns CDR1 GTSNPN and CDR2 SVGIG (reference sequence). The CDR3 is made up of 14 amino acids. Sequenced input: peripheral blood. The TCR originated in a man aged 45-65 years with active or convalescent COVID-19. The chain combines TRBV30 with TRBJ2-3; a possible D gene is TRBD2 (5 bases). The CDR3 DNA reads as TGTGCCTGGAGTGTGGCTAGCAGTGTGGATACGCAGTATTTT. This sequence encodes CAWSVASSVDTQYF.